Listed below are T cell receptor beta chains from one sample, sequenced in a study of blood T cell repertoires in COVID-19. Sequenced by immunoSEQ multiplex PCR; TCRdb stores in-frame clones only, minus some. The top ten clones hold 3% to 4% of a sample with under 250,000 clones, about 87% of them seen once. Sequenced input: PBMCs or T cells enriched from blood (not recorded which). The receptors were sampled from a woman younger than 45 who had been exposed to COVID-19. Both conserved end residues are part of each CDR3. A D gene is named only where the DNA matches it firmly. Not all rows give a size; the values are once, few, many and, for expanded clones, a class.

NA,NA,TRBJ1-2,TRBV5-4,TGTGCCAGCATAGCCCGAACGGGGGGATCTGGCTACACCTTC,CASIARTGGSGYTF
NA,TRBD1,TRBJ2-7,TRBV19,TGTGCCAGTAGTTCGGGACAGGGGTCCCACGAGCAGTACTTC,CASSSGQGSHEQYF
NA,NA,TRBJ2-7,TRBV5-1,TGCGCCAGCAGCTTGGGGAGCCCTCGGTACGAGCAGTACTTC,CASSLGSPRYEQYF
NA,NA,TRBJ2-3,TRBV13,TGTGCCAGCAGCACAGGCACAGATACGCAGTATTTT,CASSTGTDTQYF
NA,NA,TRBJ1-1,TRBV5-6,TGTGCCAGCAGCTTGGTGGGCAGGGTGGACACTGAAGCTTTCTTT,CASSLVGRVDTEAFF
few,TRBD2,TRBJ2-3,TRBV18,TGTGCCAGCTCACCACTCCTAGCGGAGACAGATACGCAGTATTTT,CASSPLLAETDTQYF
NA,NA,TRBJ2-2,TRBV12-3/TRBV12-4,TGTGCCGCGGGGGCGGCCGGGGAGCTGTTTTTT,CAAGAAGELFF
NA,NA,TRBJ2-6,TRBV5-1,TGCGCCAGCAGCTTGGCCGGGGATGGGGCCAACGTCCTGACTTTC,CASSLAGDGANVLTF
NA,NA,TRBJ1-5,TRBV28,TGTGCCAGCAGTTTGGGCATCCCCAATCAGCCCCAGCATTTT,CASSLGIPNQPQHF
NA,NA,TRBJ1-5,TRBV5-5,TGTGCCAGCAGCTTGGCCGGGACATTAAATCAGCCCCAGCATTTT,CASSLAGTLNQPQHF
few,TRBD2,TRBJ2-3,TRBV5-6,TGTGCCAGCACCCCGGGACTAGCGAGCGTCGATACGCAGTATTTT,CASTPGLASVDTQYF
NA,TRBD1,TRBJ2-2,TRBV24-1,TGTGCCACCAGTGATTCAACCGGGACAGGCGGCGGGGAGCTGTTTTTT,CATSDSTGTGGGELFF
NA,NA,TRBJ1-3,TRBV2,TGTGCCAGCATCGGACATTACTCTGGAAACACCATATATTTT,CASIGHYSGNTIYF
NA,TRBD2,TRBJ2-1,TRBV7-6,TGTGCCAGCAGCTTAGACCCAGCGGGGGGGTTCTACAATGAGCAGTTCTTC,CASSLDPAGGFYNEQFF
NA,NA,TRBJ1-6,TRBV6-5,TGTGCCAGCACTCTACAGTCAACAGAACCTTCACCCCTCCACTTT,CASTLQSTEPSPLHF
NA,TRBD2,TRBJ2-5,TRBV4-1,TGCGCCAGCAGCCACTCCCCTAGCGGCATCCAAGAGACCCAGTACTTC,CASSHSPSGIQETQYF
NA,NA,TRBJ2-7,TRBV12-3/TRBV12-4,TGTGCCAGCAGCCTTACACGGGTCCACGAGCAGTACTTC,CASSLTRVHEQYF
NA,NA,TRBJ2-5,TRBV11-2,TGTGCCAGCAGCTTAGATCAGGGGCAAGGAGAGACCCAGTACTTC,CASSLDQGQGETQYF
NA,TRBD1,TRBJ1-3,TRBV5-1,TGCGCCAGCAGCAACCGGACAGGGGGTTCTGGAAACACCATATATTTT,CASSNRTGGSGNTIYF
NA,TRBD1,TRBJ2-7,TRBV5-4,TGTGCCAGCAGAGCAGGGGGACAGGGGGGCCACGAGCAGTACTTC,CASRAGGQGGHEQYF
once,NA,TRBJ2-3,TRBV11-2,TGTGCCAGCAGCTCTGGAGGTTCCCCCGATACGCAGTATTTT,CASSSGGSPDTQYF
NA,NA,TRBJ1-5,TRBV6-5,TGTGCCAGCAGAAATCAGGGGAATCAGCCCCAGCATTTT,CASRNQGNQPQHF